This TCR beta chain is from a study of blood T cell repertoires in COVID-19. Study-wide context: The United States, Italy and Spain supplied acute and convalescent COVID-19 samples. In each case, the material was cDNA or gDNA derived from T cells, B-cell-depleted T cells, or PBMCs.

This clone was observed a handful of times. TCRdb's copy holds only in-frame clones and misses some; the assay was immunoSEQ multiplex PCR. This table holds about 230,000 clones, 70% to 90% found once. This clonotype was obtained from a woman in her 70s with active or convalescent COVID-19. The sample consisted of peripheral blood.

The CDR3 protein is CASSPPRTAYGYTF. The CDR3 nucleotides read TGTGCCAGCAGCCCACCGAGGACAGCCTATGGCTACACCTTC. V usage is TRBV7-9 and J usage is TRBJ1-2; TRBD1 might be the D (6 bases). The ends were cut back, 5 bases at V and 4 bases at J, with 14 bases in the middle. There are 14 residues in the CDR3. Germline V gives CDR1 SEHNR, CDR2 FQNEAQ (reference sequence).